These 4 T cell receptor beta chains originate from one sample sequenced in a study of cytomegalovirus exposure and HLA in healthy donors. Vbeta (60) and Jbeta (13) primers were used in the PCR. Assay: immunoSEQ multiplex PCR; the TCRdb copy retains only in-frame clones and omits some. The data hold under 150,000 clones, with about four fifths observed a single time. What was sequenced was PBMCs. These receptors all stem from a man under 40 in good health and CMV-seronegative.

The V and J genes are TRBV6-1 and TRBJ2-1, with 9 bases matching TRBD2. Losses at the gene ends were 4 bases for V and 5 bases for J; bases not matched to a gene: 9. The CDR3 contains 16 residues. Germline CDR1 is MNHNS and CDR2 is SASEGT. The CDR3 nucleotides read TGTGCCAGCAGTGCAGGGTTGCTAGCGGGGAACAATGAGCAGTTCTTC. This gives the protein CASSAGLLAGNNEQFF.

This chain joins TRBV5-1 and TRBJ2-3; unclear D gene. The CDR3 loop spans 10 amino acids. Germline V gene lookup returns CDR1 SGHRS and CDR2 YFSETQ. V was clipped by 4 bases and J by 6 bases, with 3 bases between them. CDR3 region: CASSGDTQYF. The CDR3 DNA is TGCGCCAGCAGCGGCGATACGCAGTATTTT. Together with reference TRBV5-1 and TRBJ2-3, the CDR3 gives the full variable domain: KAGVTQTPRYLIKTRGQQVTLSCSPISGHRSVSWYQQTPGQGLQFLFEYFSETQRNKGNFPGRFSGRQFSNSRSEMNVSTLELGDSALYLCASSGDTQYFGPGTRLTVL.

This clone was found a few times. This chain links TRBV30 with TRBJ2-7, with D perhaps matching TRBD2 (6 bases). This CDR3 region has 15 residues. In germline, CDR1 is GTSNPN, CDR2 SVGIG (reference sequence). Trimming took 4 bases from V and 3 from J, leaving 19 bases between them. Here the CDR3 DNA reads TGTGCCTGGAACGGGAGAGCGGGCTCGGGCTACGAGCAGTACTTC. Amino acid sequence: CAWNGRAGSGYEQYF.

In its sample, this clone was seen a few times. The rearrangement joins TRBV14 to TRBJ1-3; D is perhaps TRBD1 (6 bases). Germline V gene sequence: CDR1 SGHDN, CDR2 FVKESK. Trimming took off 4 bases at V and 8 bases at J, with 15 bases between the two ends. The CDR3 is 14 residues long. The CDR3 spells CASSRTALGDTIYF. CDR3 sequence (DNA): TGTGCCAGCAGCCGGACAGCTCTGGGAGACACCATATATTTT.